Listed below are T cell receptor beta chains from one sample, sequenced in a study of early T cells in non-severe SARS-CoV-2 infection. TCRdb called the 5' RACE reads again in MiXCR, with one record for every CDR3 protein. The sample yields roughly 62,000 distinct CDR3 sequences, more than 7.5% seen once. Sequenced input: whole blood. The receptors were sampled from an adult who was a healthcare worker with PCR-confirmed SARS-CoV-2 infection or an uninfected control (not recorded which). CDR3s include the opening cysteine and the closing phenylalanine or tryptophan. D genes are given only for firm matches. Only some rows state a clone size, as once, few, many or a class for expanded clones.

J gene: TRBJ2-1
CDR3 length: 12
V gene: TRBV5-4
clone size: few
D gene: NA
CDR3 DNA: TGTGCCAGCAGCCAGATGGGGAATGAGCAGTTCTTC
CDR3 protein: CASSQMGNEQFF

J gene: TRBJ2-5
CDR3 length: 17
V gene: TRBV9
clone size: many
D gene: TRBD2
CDR3 DNA: TGTGCCAGCAGCGTAGGGGCTAGCGGGAGCCTCGGGGAGACCCAGTACTTC
CDR3 protein: CASSVGASGSLGETQYF

J gene: TRBJ2-7
CDR3 length: 14
V gene: TRBV6-6
clone size: many
D gene: NA
CDR3 DNA: TGTGCCAGCAGTTACGGGACGGGAGCTGGGGAGCAGTACTTC
CDR3 protein: CASSYGTGAGEQYF

J gene: TRBJ1-6
CDR3 length: 14
V gene: TRBV7-6
clone size: many
D gene: NA
CDR3 DNA: TGTGCCAGCAGCCCGGGGCCGAGAGGGTCACCCCTCCACTTT
CDR3 protein: CASSPGPRGSPLHF

J gene: TRBJ2-5
CDR3 length: 12
V gene: TRBV3-1
clone size: many
D gene: NA
CDR3 DNA: TGTGCCAGCAGGGATAGAGGGGAGACCCAGTACTTC
CDR3 protein: CASRDRGETQYF

J gene: TRBJ2-3
CDR3 length: 14
V gene: TRBV18
clone size: NA
D gene: TRBD1
CDR3 DNA: TGTGCCAGCTCACCGGACAGGAGCACAGATACGCAGTATTTT
CDR3 protein: CASSPDRSTDTQYF

J gene: TRBJ2-3
CDR3 length: 15
V gene: TRBV2
clone size: few
D gene: TRBD2
CDR3 DNA: TGTGCCAGCAGTGGCGATAGCGGGATCACAGATACGCAGTATTTT
CDR3 protein: CASSGDSGITDTQYF

J gene: TRBJ1-1
CDR3 length: 15
V gene: TRBV28
clone size: NA
D gene: NA
CDR3 DNA: TGTGCCAGCAGTCTATCGGGACCCCAATGGACTGAAGCTTTCTTT
CDR3 protein: CASSLSGPQWTEAFF

J gene: TRBJ2-1
CDR3 length: 17
V gene: TRBV7-8
clone size: few
D gene: NA
CDR3 DNA: TGTGCCAGCAGCCCTAGGGGGGGAGGGCCCTCCTACAATGAGCAGTTCTTC
CDR3 protein: CASSPRGGGPSYNEQFF

J gene: TRBJ2-5
CDR3 length: 16
V gene: TRBV7-8
clone size: few
D gene: NA
CDR3 DNA: TGTGCCAGCAACCCCTTTTGGGGAAATATCCAAGAGACCCAGTACTTC
CDR3 protein: CASNPFWGNIQETQYF

J gene: TRBJ2-1
CDR3 length: 11
V gene: TRBV6-2/TRBV6-3
clone size: NA
D gene: NA
CDR3 DNA: TGTGCCAGCAGGGCAGACCATGAGCAGTTCTTC
CDR3 protein: CASRADHEQFF

J gene: TRBJ1-5
CDR3 length: 13
V gene: TRBV12-3/TRBV12-4
clone size: NA
D gene: NA
CDR3 DNA: TGTGCCAGCAGCCGACAGGCCCATCAGCCCCAGCATTTT
CDR3 protein: CASSRQAHQPQHF

J gene: TRBJ2-3
CDR3 length: 12
V gene: TRBV7-2
clone size: few
D gene: NA
CDR3 DNA: TGTGCCAGCAGCAATAGCCCAGATACGCAGTATTTT
CDR3 protein: CASSNSPDTQYF

J gene: TRBJ2-7
CDR3 length: 15
V gene: TRBV4-1
clone size: few
D gene: TRBD1
CDR3 DNA: TGCGCCAGCAGCCAGGGACAGGGCAGCTCCTACGAGCAGTACTTC
CDR3 protein: CASSQGQGSSYEQYF

J gene: TRBJ1-1
CDR3 length: 14
V gene: TRBV4-2
clone size: NA
D gene: NA
CDR3 DNA: TGTGCCAGCAGCCAAGAGACAGATAACACTGAAGCTTTCTTT
CDR3 protein: CASSQETDNTEAFF

J gene: TRBJ2-7
CDR3 length: 13
V gene: TRBV28
clone size: NA
D gene: NA
CDR3 DNA: TGTGCCAGCAGTTTTCAGTCGGGCTACGAGCAGTACTTC
CDR3 protein: CASSFQSGYEQYF

J gene: TRBJ2-3
CDR3 length: 16
V gene: TRBV20-1
clone size: NA
D gene: TRBD2
CDR3 DNA: TGCAGTGCTAGAGGGGCTAGCGGTTCTAGCACAGATACGCAGTATTTT
CDR3 protein: CSARGASGSSTDTQYF

J gene: TRBJ2-1
CDR3 length: 16
V gene: TRBV19
clone size: few
D gene: TRBD2
CDR3 DNA: TGTGCCAGTAGGATTTTAGCGGGAGGGCCGGAAAATGAGCAGTTCTTC
CDR3 protein: CASRILAGGPENEQFF

J gene: TRBJ2-1
CDR3 length: 12
V gene: TRBV5-1
clone size: NA
D gene: TRBD1
CDR3 DNA: TGCGCCAGCACGACAGGGAAGGCTGAGCAGTTCTTC
CDR3 protein: CASTTGKAEQFF

J gene: TRBJ1-2
CDR3 length: 14
V gene: TRBV6-5
clone size: NA
D gene: NA
CDR3 DNA: TGTGCCAGCAGCCCCGGGGGGGAGTCCTATGGCTACACCTTC
CDR3 protein: CASSPGGESYGYTF

J gene: TRBJ2-3
CDR3 length: 13
V gene: TRBV9
clone size: many
D gene: NA
CDR3 DNA: TGTGCCAGCAGCGTAGTGGGGACAGATACGCAGTATTTT
CDR3 protein: CASSVVGTDTQYF

J gene: TRBJ2-7
CDR3 length: 15
V gene: TRBV5-1
clone size: few
D gene: NA
CDR3 DNA: TGCGCCAGCAGCTTTAGACTAGCCCAGGGGGATGAGCAGTACTTC
CDR3 protein: CASSFRLAQGDEQYF